This T cell receptor beta chain originates from a study of graft-versus-host responses after intestinal transplantation. The V gene's germline CDR1 is SGHRS and CDR2 YFSETQ. This CDR3 contains 15 residues. Here immunoSEQ multiplex PCR was the method, and the copy in TCRdb shows in-frame clones only, minus some. The repertoire includes roughly 10,000 clones, almost 95% of them detected once, and approximately 3.5% sits in the top ten. For this clone: Antigen unknown.

Study-wide findings and caveats: Some GvH clones appeared in ileal mucosa or blood before recipient bone marrow.

The sequence derives from a human patient who received an intestinal transplant, so some T cells may come from the graft donor. This chain uses TRBV5-1 with TRBJ2-4; maybe TRBD2 (7 bases). Sample: PBMCs, taken around 40 days after intestinal transplantation. The CDR3 bases are TGCGCAAGAAAGGCGGGGGCGTTAGCCAAAAACATTCAGTACTTC. Translated: CARKAGALAKNIQYF.